Each of the 23 T cell receptor beta chains below was sequenced from the same sample in a study of lymphopenia after photon versus proton radiotherapy. Profiling relied on immunoSEQ multiplex PCR, and the TCRdb table lists in-frame clones only, not all of them. The sample records 55,000 to 85,000 clones, 80% to 95% being singletons. Sample: peripheral blood, taken from a patient treated with photon-based radiotherapy. The receptors derive from a woman in her forties with cholangiocarcinoma.

This chain links TRBV21-1 with TRBJ1-1. TRBV21-1 is a pseudogene. CDR3 size: 15 residues. CDR3 in DNA: TGTGCCAGCAGCAAAGTGGGCAGTGGGAAGACTGAAGCTTTCTTT. This gives the protein CASSKVGSGKTEAFF.

The genes are TRBV7-6 and TRBJ1-1; maybe TRBD1 (5 bases). Trimming left V 5 bases short and J 8 bases short, with 18 bases between. The CDR3 sequence is 14 residues long. CDR1 SGHVS and CDR2 FNYEAQ come from the germline V gene. The chain's CDR3 is CASSPGTLLLEAFF. The DNA for the CDR3 is TGTGCCAGCAGCCCCGGGACTCTGCTTCTAGAAGCTTTCTTT.

The chain links TRBV5-1 to TRBJ2-1; a weak D match, TRBD2 (7 bases). V was clipped by 2 bases and J by 7 bases, with 16 bases between them. From germline, CDR1 is SGHRS and CDR2 YFSETQ. This CDR3 comprises 15 residues. CDR3 in amino acids: CASSLGGEKWNEQFF. In DNA, the CDR3 is TGCGCCAGCAGCTTAGGGGGGGAAAAATGGAATGAGCAGTTCTTC.

The CDR3 DNA sequence: TGTGCCAGCAGCGTCGAGAGAGAGAATGAGCAGTTCTTC. It yields the protein CASSVERENEQFF. The chain carries TRBV9 and TRBJ2-1, with no clear D. Trimming removed 2 bases at V and 7 bases at J, with 10 bases between. The germline gives CDR1 SGDLS, CDR2 YYNGEE. The CDR3 sequence is 13 residues long.

The genes are TRBV7-9 and TRBJ1-1; D unclear. Trimming left V 5 bases short and J 4 bases short, with 17 bases between. Germline-derived CDR1 and CDR2 are SEHNR and FQNEAQ (reference sequence). The CDR3 consists of 15 residues. CDR3 region: CASSPTRTAITEAFF. CDR3 bases: TGTGCCAGCAGCCCTACTAGGACGGCGATCACTGAAGCTTTCTTT.

The chain carries TRBV11-2 and TRBJ2-3; D is unclear. This CDR3 has 16 residues. CDR1 is SGHAT, CDR2 FQNNGV, per germline. The V gene lost 3 bases and the J gene lost 0 bases, with 13 bases spanning the gap. The CDR3 here is CASSLVAGTSTDTQYF. CDR3 nucleotide sequence: TGTGCCAGCAGCTTGGTAGCAGGTACTAGCACAGATACGCAGTATTTT.

Only one count was recorded for this clone. The chain employs TRBV30 and TRBJ1-1; D gene ambiguous. This CDR3 is built from 13 residues. Trimming took off 2 bases at V and 4 bases at J, with 11 bases between the two ends. From germline, CDR1 is GTSNPN and CDR2 SVGIG (reference sequence). CDR3 sequence reads: CAWSLEGGTEAFF. In DNA form, the CDR3 reads TGTGCCTGGAGTCTGGAGGGAGGCACTGAAGCTTTCTTT.

The chain couples TRBV5-1 to TRBJ2-1; D remains ambiguous. CDR3 size: 14 residues. Germline values: CDR1 SGHRS, CDR2 YFSETQ. V shed 4 bases and J shed 5 bases, with 13 bases lying between them. The CDR3 sequence: CASSPLRTNNEQFF. Written as DNA, the CDR3 is TGCGCCAGCAGCCCCCTGCGAACGAACAATGAGCAGTTCTTC.

The V call is TRBV2, the J call TRBJ2-7, with 7 bases fitting TRBD1. The CDR3 totals 14 residues. The germline gives CDR1 SNHLY, CDR2 FYNNEI. V dropped 2 bases and J dropped 0; count of bases not matched to a gene: 1. CDR3: CASSERGPSYEQYF. The CDR3 DNA sequence: TGTGCCAGCAGTGAAAGGGGGCCCTCCTACGAGCAGTACTTC.

This chain joins TRBV19 and TRBJ2-1, with D possibly called TRBD1 or TRBD2 (6 bases each). This CDR3 comprises 15 residues. V shed 7 bases and J shed 2 bases, with 15 bases lying between them. The germline gives CDR1 LNHDA, CDR2 SQIVND (reference sequence). Here the CDR3 reads CASKTGGTAYNEQFF. CDR3 DNA: TGTGCCAGTAAGACAGGCGGGACGGCCTACAATGAGCAGTTCTTC.

The V and J genes are TRBV6-5 and TRBJ1-1; 11 nucleotides agree with TRBD1. The CDR3 has 15 amino acids. After removal of 6 bases from V and 5 bases from J, the junction contained 8 bases not matched to a gene. Looked up from germline, CDR1 is MNHEY and CDR2 is SVGAGI. The CDR3 region is CASRRGTGGGTEAFF. DNA of the CDR3: TGTGCCAGCAGAAGAGGGACAGGGGGAGGGACTGAAGCTTTCTTT.

V usage is TRBV20-1 and J usage is TRBJ1-5; D gene unclear. V was shortened by 6 bases and J by 7 bases, with 10 bases between the two germline ends. CDR3 length: 11 residues. CDR1 is DFQATT, CDR2 SNEGSKA, per germline (reference sequence). CDR3 protein: CSARNGQPQHF. CDR3 coding DNA: TGCAGTGCAAGAAACGGGCAGCCCCAGCATTTT.

The chain recombines TRBV14 with TRBJ2-3, with D uncertain. Germline V CDR1 and CDR2: SGHDN, FVKESK. Trimming removed 4 bases from V and 3 bases from J, with 14 bases in between. CDR3 size: 15 residues. CDR3 sequence: CASSRTGPRTDTQYF. The CDR3, as DNA: TGTGCCAGCAGCCGAACCGGGCCTCGGACAGATACGCAGTATTTT. Full variable domain (remainder filled in from reference TRBV14 and TRBJ2-3): EAGVTQFPSHSVIEKGQTVTLRCDPISGHDNLYWYRRVMGKEIKFLLHFVKESKQDESGMPNNRFLAERTGGTYSTLKVQPAELEDSGVYFCASSRTGPRTDTQYFGPGTRLTVL.

This chain connects TRBV7-3 to TRBJ2-2; maybe TRBD2 (6 bases). Germline CDR1 and CDR2: SGHTA and FQGTGA. Trimming stripped 5 bases from V and 5 bases from J, with 9 bases between. The CDR3 runs to 13 residues. The CDR3 region has the DNA TGTGCCAGCAGCGACCGGGGGACCGGGGAGCTGTTTTTT. It specifies CASSDRGTGELFF.

The V call is TRBV2, the J call TRBJ2-7, with 8 bases matching TRBD1. From germline, CDR1 is SNHLY and CDR2 FYNNEI. Losses at the gene ends were 4 bases for V and 3 bases for J; bases not matched to a gene: 5. The CDR3 totals 14 residues. CDR3 protein: CASSGRTGNYEQYF. The CDR3 nucleotides are TGTGCCAGCAGTGGTCGGACAGGGAACTACGAGCAGTACTTC.

V and J are TRBV5-8 and TRBJ1-1, with TRBD1 identical over 8 bases. Trimming removed 4 bases from V and 7 bases from J; junction bases left unmatched: 12. The germline CDR1 and CDR2 sequences are SGHTS and YDEGEE. CDR3 length: 15 amino acids. CDR3 region: CASSHRTGQAVEAFF. DNA for the CDR3: TGTGCCAGCAGCCATAGGACGGGACAGGCGGTTGAAGCTTTCTTT.

The rearrangement uses TRBV6-1 and TRBJ2-1, with a possible D match to TRBD1 (6 bases). This CDR3 contains 14 residues. The germline CDR1 and CDR2 sequences are MNHNS and SASEGT. The V end was cut by 8 bases, the J end by 2 bases, with 13 bases between. The DNA of the CDR3 is TGTGCCAGCGTTACAGGGACAACCTACAATGAGCAGTTCTTC. Encoded protein: CASVTGTTYNEQFF.

The chain employs TRBV27 and TRBJ2-2, with 10 positions matching TRBD1. This CDR3 contains 18 residues. V dropped 0 bases and J dropped 4; count of bases not matched to a gene: 8. Germline V lookup: CDR1 MNHEY, CDR2 SMNVEV (reference sequence). The CDR3 DNA is TGTGCCAGCAGTTTATCTAGGACAGGGGGTAGTAGCACCGGGGAGCTGTTTTTT. Translation gives CASSLSRTGGSSTGELFF.

The chain recombines TRBV5-1 with TRBJ1-1, with a weak D call TRBD1 (5 bases). CDR3 size: 12 residues. Deletions cut 4 bases from V and 13 bases from J, with 17 bases between. Germline V CDR1 and CDR2: SGHRS, YFSETQ. Here the CDR3 reads CASSVEGGGGFF. The CDR3 DNA is TGCGCCAGCAGCGTGGAAGGCGGCGGGGGTTTCTTT.

This clone was picked up a small number of times. The rearrangement links TRBV6-8 to TRBJ2-2; 8 bases fit TRBD2. V gave up 9 bases and J gave up 2 bases; unmatched junction bases: 8. From germline, CDR1 is MNHGY and CDR2 SAAAGT. The length of the CDR3 is 15 residues. CDR3 nucleotide sequence: TGTGCCAGTTACTTAAGCGGGAGAAACACCGGGGAGCTGTTTTTT. Protein product: CASYLSGRNTGELFF.

This sequence joins TRBV6-5 and TRBJ1-2; TRBD1 matches 7 bases. This CDR3 is built from 13 residues. Germline values: CDR1 MNHEY, CDR2 SVGAGI. Trimming at V came to 5 bases and at J to 9 bases, leaving 9 bases not matched to a gene. CDR3 in amino acids: CASSDTGAFRYTF. Written as DNA, the CDR3 is TGTGCCAGCAGTGATACAGGGGCTTTTCGCTACACCTTC.

J is TRBJ1-6 and V is TRBV19, with 7 bases lining up with TRBD1. This CDR3 region has 16 residues. CDR1 and CDR2 from the germline V gene are LNHDA and SQIVND (reference sequence). V was clipped by 8 bases and J by 6 bases; unmatched bases: 13. CDR3 sequence reads: CASLARGLKLNSPLHF. CDR3 coding DNA: TGTGCCAGTCTTGCAAGGGGGCTCAAACTTAATTCACCCCTCCACTTT. The entire variable domain, with the rest obtained from reference TRBV19 and TRBJ1-6, is as follows: DGGITQSPKYLFRKEGQNVTLSCEQNLNHDAMYWYRQDPGQGLRLIYYSQIVNDFQKGDIAEGYSVSREKKESFPLTVTSAQKNPTAFYLCASLARGLKLNSPLHFGNGTRLTVT.

The J gene is TRBJ1-1, the V gene TRBV6-6, with D tentatively TRBD1 (5 bases). V was cut by 2 bases and J by 5 bases, with 18 bases left in between. This CDR3 has 16 residues. Germline CDR1 and CDR2: MNHNY and SVGAGI (reference sequence). The CDR3 nucleotides read TGTGCCAGCAGTTACCTTTCAGGACGGAAGGGGACTGAAGCTTTCTTT. Translating it yields CASSYLSGRKGTEAFF.